A single sample gave rise to the 8 T cell receptor beta chains below, sequenced in a study of beta chain features in type 1 diabetes. Antigens of these TCRs are unknown. Study-wide points: Shorter TCRB CDR3s, moderately but significantly so, marked every one of the four CD4+ subsets in Type 1 diabetes patients.

The entirety of the isolated RNA underwent reverse transcription, so expressed TCRB transcripts were sequenced. TCRdb's table, derived via immunoSEQ multiplex PCR, lists solely in-frame clones and lacks some. The sample includes more than 550,000 clones, over 11% seen only once; the top ten take less than 0.04%. Sample: naive CD4+ T cells from blood. The receptors come from a man aged 18 to 30 with type 1 diabetes.

This chain links TRBV28 with TRBJ2-7; possibly TRBD2 for D (7 bases). Trimming removed 7 bases from V and 5 bases from J, with 12 bases in between. This CDR3 is built from 12 residues. The germline V gene has CDR1 MDHEN and CDR2 SYDVKM. In DNA, the CDR3 is TGTGCCAGCACTCAAGGGGGGGACGAGCAGTACTTC. It specifies CASTQGGDEQYF.

The chain joins TRBV2 to TRBJ2-5; D remains ambiguous. Germline-derived CDR1 and CDR2 are SNHLY and FYNNEI. V was pared by 4 bases and J by 0 bases, with 9 bases between. This CDR3 contains 14 residues. The CDR3 sequence: CASSADGYQETQYF. CDR3 DNA: TGTGCCAGCAGTGCTGACGGGTACCAAGAGACCCAGTACTTC. The full variable domain, its missing parts supplied by reference TRBV2 and TRBJ2-5, is EPEVTQTPSHQVTQMGQEVILRCVPISNHLYFYWYRQILGQKVEFLVSFYNNEISEKSEIFDDQFSVERPDGSNFTLKIRSTKLEDSAMYFCASSADGYQETQYFGPGTRLLVL.

This chain links TRBV29-1 with TRBJ2-5; a weak D match, TRBD1 (6 bases). Trimming pared 6 bases from V and 7 bases from J, leaving 24 bases between. Germline V gene data show CDR1 as SQVTM and CDR2 as ANQGSEA. The CDR3 length is 15 residues. CDR3 in DNA: TGCAGCGTCGCCCGGGACATGGGCTTCGTTGGGACCCAGTACTTC. Translating it yields CSVARDMGFVGTQYF.

This clone was seen only a few times. The chain couples TRBV29-1 to TRBJ1-1, with a weak D call TRBD1 (6 bases). The CDR3 is 13 residues long. The V end was cut by 3 bases, the J end by 1 base, with 9 bases between. CDR1 SQVTM and CDR2 ANQGSEA come from the germline V gene. The CDR3 spells CSVDQGQNTEAFF. The DNA for the CDR3 is TGCAGCGTTGATCAGGGACAGAACACTGAAGCTTTCTTT.

As for this clone: Other nucleotide sequences in the sample specify the same CDR3. V gene TRBV29-1 combines with J gene TRBJ1-1; 8 bases agree with TRBD1. Trimming at V came to 6 bases and at J to 2 bases, leaving 5 bases not matched to a gene. Germline values: CDR1 SQVTM, CDR2 ANQGSEA. The CDR3 is made up of 13 amino acids. CDR3 in amino acids: CSVTGALNTEAFF. The CDR3 DNA sequence: TGCAGCGTGACAGGGGCCCTTAACACTGAAGCTTTCTTT. Drawing the rest from reference TRBV29-1 and TRBJ1-1, the complete variable domain is SAVISQKPSRDICQRGTSLTIQCQVDSQVTMMFWYRQQPGQSLTLIATANQGSEATYESGFVIDKFPISRPNLTFSTLTVSNMSPEDSSIYLCSVTGALNTEAFFGQGTRLTVV.

V usage is TRBV6-6 and J usage is TRBJ2-6, with D uncertain. The CDR3 sequence is 12 residues long. CDR1 and CDR2 from the germline V gene are MNHNY and SVGAGI (reference sequence). V was trimmed by 7 bases and J by 4 bases, leaving 5 bases between them. The CDR3 here is CASTDGANVLTF. The CDR3 DNA reads TGTGCCAGCACGGACGGGGCCAACGTCCTGACTTTC.

This clone showed up just a few times. J is TRBJ1-2 and V is TRBV7-9; tentatively, D is TRBD1 (5 bases). CDR1 is SEHNR and CDR2 is FQNEAQ in the germline V gene (reference sequence). This CDR3 region has 15 residues. Trimming removed 0 bases from V and 5 bases from J, with 13 bases in between. The CDR3: CASSLALGGVYGYTF. The DNA of the CDR3 is TGTGCCAGCAGCTTAGCCCTCGGGGGGGTGTATGGCTACACCTTC.

The V gene is TRBV7-9, the J gene TRBJ2-3; D is possibly TRBD1 (5 bases). The germline V and J ends were trimmed by 7 bases and 6 bases, with 11 bases remaining between them. CDR1 SEHNR and CDR2 FQNEAQ come from the germline V gene (reference sequence). This CDR3 contains 12 residues. The CDR3 DNA reads as TGTGCCAGCACCCCAGCAGGGGATACGCAGTATTTT. This translates into CASTPAGDTQYF.